This T cell receptor beta chain was sequenced for a study of blood T cell repertoires in COVID-19. Trimming left V 7 bases short and J 6 bases short, with 19 bases between. Germline values: CDR1 SGHRS, CDR2 YFSETQ. The CDR3 is 14 amino acids. Clones were sequenced by immunoSEQ multiplex PCR, and TCRdb holds only the in-frame ones, with some missing. This sample has some 300,000 clones, with roughly 89% found just once. The sequenced sample consisted of PBMCs or T cells enriched from blood (not recorded which). This TCR was recovered from a middle-aged woman who had recovered from COVID-19. The chain carries TRBV5-1 and TRBJ1-2; D perhaps matches TRBD1 (5 bases). CDR3 residues: CASGVAAGTDGYTF. Here the CDR3 DNA reads TGCGCCAGCGGGGTAGCGGCGGGGACGGATGGCTACACCTTC.